These 27 T cell receptor beta chains originate from one sample sequenced in a study of neurological immune-mediated disorders. TCRdb redid the calling of the 5' RACE reads with MiXCR, one entry per CDR3 protein. The data contain around 80,000 distinct CDR3 sequences, about 9.3% of them singletons. Sequencing was carried out using PBMCs. The receptors derive from a man aged 35 to 55 in good health.

This clonotype was counted at least ten times. This chain uses TRBV5-1 with TRBJ2-2; perhaps TRBD1 as D (8 bases). The germline V and J ends were trimmed by 3 bases and 3 bases, with 15 bases remaining between them. The germline gives CDR1 SGHRS, CDR2 YFSETQ. This CDR3 region has 16 residues. DNA for the CDR3: TGCGCCAGCAGCTCCTGGACAGGGAGGGACACCGGGGAGCTGTTTTTT. This translates into CASSSWTGRDTGELFF. Full variable domain (missing parts from reference TRBV5-1 and TRBJ2-2): KAGVTQTPRYLIKTRGQQVTLSCSPISGHRSVSWYQQTPGQGLQFLFEYFSETQRNKGNFPGRFSGRQFSNSRSEMNVSTLELGDSALYLCASSSWTGRDTGELFFGEGSRLTVL.

This clonotype was picked up many times. The V and J genes are TRBV18 and TRBJ1-5; D remains unclear. CDR1 and CDR2 from the germline V gene are KGHSH and LQKENI. The V end was cut by 0 bases, the J end by 7 bases, with 13 bases between. This CDR3 is built from 15 residues. The CDR3 protein is CASSPPSRQVQPQHF. CDR3 sequence (DNA): TGTGCCAGCTCACCACCGTCAAGGCAGGTCCAGCCCCAGCATTTT.

V usage is TRBV20-1 and J usage is TRBJ2-1; the D is unclear. The CDR3 covers 14 residues. Germline V gene lookup returns CDR1 DFQATT and CDR2 SNEGSKA (reference sequence). Trimming cost V 3 bases and J 4 bases, with 13 bases left between them. The CDR3 DNA reads TGCAGTGCTAGGGATCTGGAAACTTACAATGAGCAGTTCTTC. This encodes CSARDLETYNEQFF.

This clonotype was recorded at least ten times. The rearrangement joins TRBV20-1 to TRBJ2-3, with no clear D. Germline V gene data show CDR1 as DFQATT and CDR2 as SNEGSKA (reference sequence). The V gene lost 3 bases and the J gene lost 0 bases, with 13 bases spanning the gap. This CDR3 comprises 15 residues. CDR3 sequence reads: CSARVSLSSTDTQYF. CDR3 in DNA: TGCAGTGCTAGGGTTTCCCTATCTAGCACAGATACGCAGTATTTT.

Points on this clonotype: Sequence at one end of the junction differs from germline and may be a read error. The rearrangement uses TRBV28 and TRBJ2-7; TRBD1 matches 7 bases. This CDR3 comprises 12 residues. The germline V gene has CDR1 MDHEN and CDR2 SYDVKM. The CDR3 DNA reads as TGCGCCAGCAGGGGGTACTGCTACGAGCAGTACTTC. This sequence encodes CASRGYCYEQYF.

This clonotype was counted at least ten times. The V gene is TRBV11-2, the J gene TRBJ2-7; either TRBD1 or TRBD2 may supply D (5 bases each). Deletions cut 4 bases from V and 5 bases from J, with 21 bases between. Germline CDR1 SGHAT, CDR2 FQNNGV. CDR3 length: 16 residues. The CDR3 loop reads CASSSLELRGRDEQYF. DNA of the CDR3: TGTGCCAGCAGCTCCCTAGAATTGAGGGGAAGGGACGAGCAGTACTTC.

This clonotype was counted at least ten times. The chain combines TRBV5-1 with TRBJ2-7; D gene ambiguous. Trimming took 6 bases from V and 0 from J, leaving 7 bases between them. Germline V lookup: CDR1 SGHRS, CDR2 YFSETQ. The CDR3 has 12 residues. The CDR3 DNA reads TGCGCCAGCAAGGGCGGCTCCTACGAGCAGTACTTC. This codes for CASKGGSYEQYF.

This clonotype was picked up many times. The chain combines TRBV7-9 with TRBJ2-1; no reliable D call. This CDR3 has 12 amino acids. Germline values: CDR1 SEHNR, CDR2 FQNEAQ (reference sequence). The V gene lost 5 bases and the J gene lost 7 bases, with 9 bases spanning the gap. The CDR3 loop is CASSPRRNEQFF. The CDR3 DNA follows: TGTGCCAGCAGCCCCCGTCGTAATGAGCAGTTCTTC.

This clonotype was recorded many times. J is TRBJ2-6 and V is TRBV28, with D perhaps being TRBD1 or TRBD2 (5 bases each). V was cut by 7 bases and J by 2 bases, with 6 bases left in between. The germline gives CDR1 MDHEN, CDR2 SYDVKM. This CDR3 region has 13 residues. CDR3 amino acids: CASMGAGANVLTF. CDR3 DNA sequence: TGTGCCAGCATGGGGGCTGGGGCCAACGTCCTGACTTTC. Together with reference TRBV28 and TRBJ2-6, the CDR3 gives the full variable domain: DVKVTQSSRYLVKRTGEKVFLECVQDMDHENMFWYRQDPGLGLRLIYFSYDVKMKEKGDIPEGYSVSREKKERFSLILESASTNQTSMYLCASMGAGANVLTFGAGSRLTVL.

This clonotype was observed at least ten times. The genes are TRBV20-1 and TRBJ2-7, with D possibly matching TRBD2 (5 bases). CDR3 length: 17 amino acids. V lost 0 bases and J lost 0, with 18 bases in between. Germline V lookup: CDR1 DFQATT, CDR2 SNEGSKA (reference sequence). The CDR3 DNA reads as TGCAGTGCTAGAGATCGGGAAACCCTAATAGACTCCTACGAGCAGTACTTC. Encoded protein: CSARDRETLIDSYEQYF.

A few counts support this clonotype. This sequence joins TRBV20-1 and TRBJ2-1, with 11 positions matching TRBD2. This CDR3 has 15 amino acids. Trimming cost V 6 bases and J 8 bases; bases outside gene matches: 12. From germline, CDR1 is DFQATT and CDR2 SNEGSKA (reference sequence). Here the CDR3 DNA reads TGCAGTGCGTACCCCCCTAGCGGGGGGTTCGATGAGCAGTTCTTC. Translation: CSAYPPSGGFDEQFF.

As concerns this clonotype: The junction and the germline gene differ at one end; a read error may be behind it. The chain recombines TRBV11-2 with TRBJ1-1; perhaps TRBD1 as D (5 bases). The CDR3 runs to 16 residues. Looked up from germline, CDR1 is SGHAT and CDR2 is FQNNGV. The CDR3 bases are TGTGTCAGCAGCTTAGAGGTACGACACGGGGGCACTGAAGCTTTCTTT. It encodes CVSSLEVRHGGTEAFF.

There are many counts of this clonotype. The V call is TRBV3-1, the J call TRBJ2-1; D might be TRBD2 (7 bases). This CDR3 has 19 amino acids. Germline lookup yields CDR1 LGHDT and CDR2 YNNKEL (reference sequence). The V end was cut by 1 base, the J end by 2 bases, with 21 bases between. The CDR3 nucleotides are TGTGCCAGCAGCCAAGCCGGGCCTATGGCGGGGGCCCCCTACAATGAGCAGTTCTTC. It codes for CASSQAGPMAGAPYNEQFF.

This clonotype was seen repeatedly, ten times or more. The CDR3 region has the DNA TGTGCCAGCGCTCGAAGCGCATCCACAGATACGCAGTATTTT. It encodes CASARSASTDTQYF. This chain connects TRBV12-3 or TRBV12-4 to TRBJ2-3; D is ambiguous. The CDR3 covers 14 residues. Trimming removed 8 bases from V and 2 bases from J, with 14 bases in between.

There are many counts of this clonotype. The chain combines TRBV9 with TRBJ2-1; perhaps TRBD2 as D (6 bases). Germline CDR1 is SGDLS and CDR2 is YYNGEE. The CDR3 is 15 residues long. V was cut by 4 bases and J by 5 bases, with 16 bases left in between. The CDR3 loop is CASSPPPGDNNEQFF. In nucleotides, the CDR3 is TGTGCCAGCAGCCCCCCTCCGGGAGACAACAATGAGCAGTTCTTC.

As to this clonotype: The junction does not match germline at one end; this may be a read error. This chain links TRBV10-2 with TRBJ1-1, with D possibly matching TRBD1 (6 bases). Germline V gene sequence: CDR1 WSHSY, CDR2 SAAADI. The CDR3 covers 17 residues. The CDR3: CASTESGAALTGAEAFF. CDR3 nucleotide sequence: TGCGCCAGCACTGAGTCGGGGGCAGCCCTAACTGGCGCTGAAGCTTTCTTT.

This clonotype was counted ten times or more. The V and J genes are TRBV28 and TRBJ2-7, with 7 bases lining up with TRBD1. V lost 8 bases, J lost 5 bases, and 15 bases stayed unmatched. The CDR3 loop spans 15 amino acids. Germline loops: CDR1 MDHEN, CDR2 SYDVKM. This chain's CDR3 is CASGSASSTGDEQYF. DNA for the CDR3: TGTGCCAGCGGGTCGGCCAGTTCAACAGGGGACGAGCAGTACTTC.

This chain links TRBV7-7 with TRBJ2-7; D is tentatively TRBD1 or TRBD2 (5 bases each). V was shortened by 5 bases and J by 8 bases, with 19 bases between the two germline ends. The CDR3 length is 14 residues. Germline V gene lookup returns CDR1 SSHAT and CDR2 FNYEAQ (reference sequence). Here the CDR3 reads CASSPGTVSVQQYF. The DNA for the CDR3 is TGTGCCAGCAGCCCGGGGACCGTGTCCGTCCAGCAGTACTTC.

This clonotype was seen repeatedly, ten times or more. The junction shows a germline mismatch at one end, possibly a read error. This chain links TRBV7-9 with TRBJ1-4; D gene ambiguous. The CDR3 is made up of 15 amino acids. Germline V lookup: CDR1 SEHNR, CDR2 FQNEAQ (reference sequence). CDR3 amino acids: CTSSFYAATNEKLFF. CDR3 in DNA: TGTACCAGCTCCTTTTATGCTGCAACTAATGAAAAACTGTTTTTT.

As for this clonotype: Germline is not matched at one junction end, which may reflect a read error. The V call is TRBV18, the J call TRBJ2-4, with a tentative D call TRBD2 (6 bases). CDR1 and CDR2 from the germline V gene are KGHSH and LQKENI. CDR3 length: 15 residues. The CDR3 sequence: CASSGGVLAKNIPYF. The CDR3 DNA follows: TGTGCCAGCTCCGGGGGAGTTCTAGCCAAAAACATTCCGTACTTC.

This clonotype was detected many times. The chain recombines TRBV6-1 with TRBJ2-7; perhaps TRBD1 as D (5 bases). This CDR3 comprises 16 residues. The germline V gene has CDR1 MNHNS and CDR2 SASEGT. V was trimmed by 2 bases and J by 6 bases, leaving 20 bases between them. The CDR3 spells CASSERTLGQVTEQYF. Written as DNA, the CDR3 is TGTGCCAGCAGTGAAAGGACCCTGGGGCAGGTGACCGAGCAGTACTTC.

About this clonotype itself: A much larger clone is a single base away; this may be a read error. The genes are TRBV7-3 and TRBJ2-5; weak D call: TRBD2 (7 bases). The CDR3 is 14 amino acids. Germline V gene sequence: CDR1 SGHTA, CDR2 FQGTGA. The CDR3 coding sequence is TGTGTCAGCAGCTTGGGGGGGCGAGGGGAGACCCAGTACTTC. It codes for CVSSLGGRGETQYF.

In this sample, this clonotype turned up many times. The V call is TRBV3-1, the J call TRBJ2-7, with D perhaps matching TRBD1 (5 bases). This CDR3 is built from 13 residues. CDR1 is LGHDT, CDR2 YNNKEL, per germline (reference sequence). The germline V and J ends were trimmed by 4 bases and 3 bases, with 10 bases remaining between them. The CDR3 sequence: CASSPGNGYEQYF. CDR3 nucleotides: TGTGCCAGCAGCCCAGGGAATGGCTACGAGCAGTACTTC.

This clonotype was counted many times. This chain uses TRBV9 with TRBJ2-3; perhaps TRBD2 as D (5 bases). CDR3 length equals 15 residues. V shed 4 bases and J shed 6 bases, with 18 bases lying between them. Germline V lookup: CDR1 SGDLS, CDR2 YYNGEE. In DNA form, the CDR3 reads TGTGCCAGCAGCCCCACCCCGGCAGCGGCGGATACGCAGTATTTT. This gives the protein CASSPTPAAADTQYF.

This clonotype was detected many times. The chain links TRBV5-1 to TRBJ2-5; D might be TRBD1 (8 bases). The V end was cut by 5 bases, the J end by 7 bases, with 15 bases between. In germline, CDR1 is SGHRS, CDR2 YFSETQ. This CDR3 region has 13 residues. The CDR3 region is CASSTGGDVTQYF. The DNA for the CDR3 is TGCGCCAGCAGTACAGGGGGGGATGTGACCCAGTACTTC. The full variable domain, completed using reference TRBV5-1 and TRBJ2-5, is KAGVTQTPRYLIKTRGQQVTLSCSPISGHRSVSWYQQTPGQGLQFLFEYFSETQRNKGNFPGRFSGRQFSNSRSEMNVSTLELGDSALYLCASSTGGDVTQYFGPGTRLLVL.

This clonotype was observed many times. J is TRBJ2-5 and V is TRBV3-1; D may be TRBD1 or TRBD2 (5 bases each). Germline assignment: CDR1 LGHDT and CDR2 YNNKEL (reference sequence). Trimming removed 1 base at V and 3 bases at J, with 27 bases between. The CDR3 sequence is 20 residues long. The DNA of the CDR3 is TGTGCCAGCAGCCAAGTCACACTCGACTTCCGGGGCCGCTTTGAAGAGACCCAGTACTTC. This codes for CASSQVTLDFRGRFEETQYF.

This clonotype was recorded many times. This chain joins TRBV20-1 and TRBJ2-1, with 8 bases matching TRBD2. Germline CDR1 reads DFQATT; CDR2 reads SNEGSKA (reference sequence). The V segment lost 6 bases and the J segment 4 bases; nucleotides outside the gene matches: 11. This CDR3 comprises 15 residues. In DNA form, the CDR3 reads TGCAGTGCCCCGGGGGGGGCAGGGATATACAATGAGCAGTTCTTC. Its protein is CSAPGGAGIYNEQFF.